This T cell receptor gamma chain was documented in a study of human gamma delta and Vdelta1 T cells. The germline V gene has CDR1 GITISATS and CDR2 ISYDGTV (reference sequence). Trimming cost V 3 bases and J 3 bases; bases outside gene matches: 8. CDR3 length equals 14 residues. TCRdb re-called the PCR reads with CATT. Among around 400 gamma-chain clones listed, around 4% were seen once. As to this clone: The protein recorded in TCRdb matches a much larger clone and deviates from this DNA's translation at residue 6, suggesting a read error; the protein here is obtained by translating the DNA.

This clonotype originated in a human donor in good health. The chain recombines TRGV9 with TRGJ1 or TRGJ2. The sequenced sample consisted of differentiated CD27- Vdelta1 gamma-delta T cells from blood. This CDR3 reads CALWEILVYYKKLF. In DNA form, the CDR3 reads TGTGCCTTGTGGGAGATTCTGGTTTATTATAAGAAACTCTTT.